The rows below give T cell receptor beta chains drawn from one sample of a study of PD-1 blockade in classical Hodgkin lymphoma. Measured with immunoSEQ multiplex PCR; TCRdb has only the in-frame clones, and not every one. The sample lists tens of thousands of clones; over 65% were seen once. The sequenced sample was peripheral blood mononuclear cells (PBMCs), obtained before the second cycle of nivolumab. Source of these receptors: a human donor with classical Hodgkin lymphoma. Each CDR3 is given with its conserved first and last residue. The D gene is left open where the match is weak. Size is omitted from some rows. Given values are once, few, many or a class for expanded clones.

CASSRGRDSGPETQYF	TGTGCCAGCAGCCGAGGGAGAGACTCCGGACCTGAGACCCAGTACTTC	-	TRBJ2-5	TRBV11-2	-
CASSLGGGGALDTQYF	TGTGCCAGCAGCTTGGGAGGCGGGGGGGCCTTAGATACGCAGTATTTT	-	TRBJ2-3	TRBV5-6	TRBD2
CASSNRDRGVGTQYF	TGCGCCAGCAGCAACCGGGACAGGGGAGTGGGGACCCAGTACTTC	-	TRBJ2-5	TRBV5-1	TRBD1
CASSGGSQVYYGYTF	TGTGCCAGTAGTGGGGGGTCCCAGGTGTACTATGGCTACACCTTC	-	TRBJ1-2	TRBV19	-
CASSQGGPGGWDEQFF	TGCGCCAGCAGCCAAGGGGGCCCAGGGGGCTGGGATGAGCAGTTCTTC	-	TRBJ2-1	TRBV4-1	TRBD1
CASSSQPPQGAGGNQPQHF	TGTGCCAGCAGCTCTCAACCTCCACAGGGGGCAGGCGGCAATCAGCCCCAGCATTTT	few	TRBJ1-5	TRBV7-2	TRBD1
CASSFLLGQGLSDTQYF	TGTGCCAGCAGCTTTCTTCTGGGACAGGGTTTATCAGATACGCAGTATTTT	-	TRBJ2-3	TRBV11-2	TRBD1
CASSGGYQETQYF	TGTGCCAGTAGCGGGGGGTACCAAGAGACCCAGTACTTC	few	TRBJ2-5	TRBV19	TRBD2
CATSRDPSGVSSYNEQFF	TGTGCCACCAGCAGAGACCCTAGCGGGGTCAGCTCCTACAATGAGCAGTTCTTC	-	TRBJ2-1	TRBV15	TRBD2
CSVGGGQGYEQYF	TGCAGCGTTGGGGGCGGACAGGGCTACGAGCAGTACTTC	-	TRBJ2-7	TRBV29-1	TRBD1
CASSIGAQGGSPLHF	TGTGCCAGTAGTATAGGGGCACAGGGTGGTTCACCCCTCCACTTT	-	TRBJ1-6	TRBV19	-
CASSLALTANYGYTF	TGTGCCAGCAGCTTAGCGTTAACAGCTAACTATGGCTACACCTTC	-	TRBJ1-2	TRBV7-2	-
CASTQNTGELFF	TGTGCCAGCACCCAGAACACCGGGGAGCTGTTTTTT	-	TRBJ2-2	TRBV2	-
CASSVGTGGKTQYF	TGTGCCAGCAGCGTCGGGACAGGCGGGAAGACCCAGTACTTC	-	TRBJ2-5	TRBV11-2	TRBD1
CASSLGQGRGYEQYF	TGTGCCAGCAGCCTAGGACAGGGCAGGGGCTACGAGCAGTACTTC	-	TRBJ2-7	TRBV6-1	TRBD1
CASSLTGGTNYGYTF	TGTGCCAGCAGTTTAACAGGGGGTACTAACTATGGCTACACCTTC	-	TRBJ1-2	TRBV27	TRBD1
CASESPLHF	TGTGCCAGCGAGTCACCCCTCCACTTT	few	TRBJ1-6	TRBV2	-
CASSLTRLDEQYF	TGTGCCAGCAGTTTGACTAGACTGGACGAGCAGTACTTC	-	TRBJ2-7	TRBV27	-
CASRQGVHYEQYF	TGCGCCAGCAGACAGGGGGTCCACTACGAGCAGTACTTC	-	TRBJ2-7	TRBV10-1	TRBD1
CSGTGGSEFF	TGCAGCGGCACGGGGGGCTCGGAGTTCTTC	-	TRBJ2-1	TRBV29-1	-
CASTKAEQNYGYTF	TGTGCCAGCACTAAGGCAGAACAAAACTATGGCTACACCTTC	once	TRBJ1-2	TRBV9	-
CASSSRTSVDEQFF	TGTGCCAGCAGCTCCCGGACTAGTGTAGATGAGCAGTTCTTC	once	TRBJ2-1	TRBV9	TRBD2
CASSETETEAFF	TGTGCCAGCAGTGAGACTGAGACTGAAGCTTTCTTT	-	TRBJ1-1	TRBV6-6	-
CASSLGQGGYGYTF	TGTGCCAGCAGCCTAGGACAGGGAGGCTATGGCTACACCTTC	once	TRBJ1-2	TRBV9	TRBD1
CASSQFDSSYEQYF	TGCGCCAGCAGCCAATTTGATAGCTCCTACGAGCAGTACTTC	-	TRBJ2-7	TRBV4-1	-
CASSPPRSDSGGAFF	TGTGCCAGCTCACCACCCCGATCCGACAGTGGCGGAGCTTTCTTT	-	TRBJ1-1	TRBV18	-
CASSHTAGGTDTQYF	TGTGCCAGCAGCCATACAGCGGGGGGTACAGATACGCAGTATTTT	-	TRBJ2-3	TRBV4-2	TRBD2
CASSQESRGAETQYF	TGCGCCAGCAGCCAAGAGTCAAGGGGAGCAGAGACCCAGTACTTC	-	TRBJ2-5	TRBV4-1	-
CASSSGGGTDTQYF	TGTGCCAGCAGCTCAGGCGGGGGGACAGATACGCAGTATTTT	-	TRBJ2-3	TRBV5-4	TRBD2
CASSKGSAGDEQYF	TGTGCCAGCAGCAAAGGGTCGGCGGGGGACGAGCAGTACTTC	once	TRBJ2-7	TRBV21-1	-
CASSRQIRYEQYF	TGTGCCAGTAGTAGACAGATCCGGTACGAGCAGTACTTC	-	TRBJ2-7	TRBV19	-